This TCR beta chain derives from a study of cytotoxic CD8 clonotypes in ibrutinib-treated CLL. Regarding the study as a whole: At baseline, clonality was higher than in age-matched healthy donors and correlated with CD8+ counts.

The method was immunoSEQ multiplex PCR; TCRdb's version includes in-frame clones alone and lacks a portion of them. This sample carries some 290,000 clones, approximately 80% of them seen once, and the ten largest clones take 6.5% to 8%. Comment on this clone: As yet, its antigen is unknown.

Trimming removed 3 bases from V and 7 bases from J; junction bases left unmatched: 14. Germline CDR1 KGHSH, CDR2 LQKENI. This CDR3 contains 17 residues. This chain joins TRBV18 and TRBJ1-4; 7 bases are a match to TRBD1. This TCR derives from a human donor with chronic lymphocytic leukemia. Source: PBMCs, taken before ibrutinib treatment. The CDR3 DNA is TGTGCCAGCTCACCCCAGGAAGGGGGCTGGTCTGCTGAAAAACTGTTTTTT. Its translation is CASSPQEGGWSAEKLFF. The entire variable domain, with the rest obtained from reference TRBV18 and TRBJ1-4, is as follows: NAGVMQNPRHLVRRRGQEARLRCSPMKGHSHVYWYRQLPEEGLKFMVYLQKENIIDESGMPKERFSAEFPKEGPSILRIQQVVRGDSAAYFCASSPQEGGWSAEKLFFGSGTQLSVL.